This T cell receptor (beta chain) was observed in a study of beta chain features in type 1 diabetes. The sample holds a few counts of this clone. Its antigen is unknown. Sequencing targeted expressed TCRB transcripts, as all isolated RNA had been reverse transcribed. The assay was immunoSEQ multiplex PCR, and TCRdb's table has in-frame clones only and misses some. The sample has about 16,000 clones; approximately 50% are singletons. Study-level findings and limits: At VDJ recombination sites, type 1 diabetes patients had fewer insertions and more deleted nucleotides. There was a moderate but significant shortening of TCRB CDR3s in all four CD4+ subsets of Type 1 diabetes patients.

The CDR3 sequence is 15 residues long. The germline CDR1 and CDR2 sequences are SGHTA and FQGNSA. V lost 5 bases to trimming and J lost 2 bases; unmatched junction nucleotides: 2. The sequenced material came from stem cell memory CD4+ T cells from blood. This receptor was obtained from a young woman in good health. This sequence joins TRBV7-2 and TRBJ2-3; 12 positions agree with TRBD2. The CDR3 loop reads CASSRTSGATDTQYF. CDR3 sequence (DNA): TGTGCCAGCAGCCGGACTAGCGGGGCCACAGATACGCAGTATTTT.